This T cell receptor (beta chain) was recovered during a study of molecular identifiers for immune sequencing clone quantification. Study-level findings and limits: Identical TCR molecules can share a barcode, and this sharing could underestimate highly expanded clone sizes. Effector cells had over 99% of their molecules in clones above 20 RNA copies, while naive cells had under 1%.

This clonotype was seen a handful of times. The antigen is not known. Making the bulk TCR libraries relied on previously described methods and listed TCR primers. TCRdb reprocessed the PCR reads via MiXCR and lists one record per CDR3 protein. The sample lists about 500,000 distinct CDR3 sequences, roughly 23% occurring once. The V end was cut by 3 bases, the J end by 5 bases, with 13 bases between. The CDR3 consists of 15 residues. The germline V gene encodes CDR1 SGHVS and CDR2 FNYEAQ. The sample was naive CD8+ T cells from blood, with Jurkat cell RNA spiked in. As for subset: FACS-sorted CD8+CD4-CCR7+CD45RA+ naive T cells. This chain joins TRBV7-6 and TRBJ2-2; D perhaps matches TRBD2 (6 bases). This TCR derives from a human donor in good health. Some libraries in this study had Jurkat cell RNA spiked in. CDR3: CASSFAAEGTGELFF. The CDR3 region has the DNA TGTGCCAGCAGCTTCGCAGCGGAGGGGACCGGGGAGCTGTTTTTT.